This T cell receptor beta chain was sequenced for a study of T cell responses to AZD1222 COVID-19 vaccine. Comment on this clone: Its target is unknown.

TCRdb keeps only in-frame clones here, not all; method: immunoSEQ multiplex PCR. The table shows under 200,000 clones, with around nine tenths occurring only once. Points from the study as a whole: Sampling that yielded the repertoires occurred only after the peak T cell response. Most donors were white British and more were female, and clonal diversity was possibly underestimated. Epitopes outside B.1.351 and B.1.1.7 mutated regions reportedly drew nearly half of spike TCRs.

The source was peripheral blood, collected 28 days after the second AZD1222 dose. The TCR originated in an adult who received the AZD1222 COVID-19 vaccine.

CDR3 nucleotide sequence: TGTGCCACCAGCAGGGCAGGGGGCTATAGCTCCTACAATGAGCAGTTCTTC. It translates to CATSRAGGYSSYNEQFF. The V call is TRBV15, the J call TRBJ2-1; 8 positions agree with TRBD1. Trimming removed 3 bases from V and 0 bases from J; junction bases left unmatched: 7. The germline CDR1 and CDR2 sequences are LNHNV and YYDKDF (reference sequence). This CDR3 comprises 17 residues.